Ten or more counts support the clone carrying this TCR beta chain. TCRdb fed the 5' RACE reads into MiXCR, producing one record per CDR3 protein. In the table there are about 46,000 distinct CDR3 sequences, roughly 5.7% of which are singletons. The data derive from a study of early T cells in non-severe SARS-CoV-2 infection. The specimen was whole blood, collected at baseline. This receptor was identified in an adult who was a healthcare worker with PCR-confirmed SARS-CoV-2 infection or an uninfected control (not recorded which).

The CDR3 sequence: CASSLGQGDSLEQYF. CDR3 sequence (DNA): TGCGCCAGCAGCCTAGGGCAGGGGGATTCTCTCGAGCAGTACTTC. The chain is built from TRBV4-1 and TRBJ2-7, with TRBD1 identical over 7 bases. CDR1 MGHRA and CDR2 YSYEKL come from the germline V gene. After removal of 4 bases from V and 6 bases from J, the junction contained 12 bases not matched to a gene. This CDR3 is 15 amino acids long.